Shown below are 15 T cell receptor beta chains from a single sample sequenced in a study of shared clonotypes between healthy human individuals. Naive-designated CD8 cells lacked CD45RO, were positively enriched for CCR7, and omitted terminally differentiated effector memory CD45RA+ cells. Sequencing was performed with immunoSEQ multiplex PCR; in TCRdb, only in-frame clones are kept and a portion is missing. The top ten hold 1% to 1.5% of the sample, which has 1.5 million to 2.5 million clones, roughly 95% seen once. Sequenced sample: naive CD8+ T cells sorted from blood. The source of these receptors is a man younger than 30 in good health.

The V gene is TRBV30, the J gene TRBJ2-3; TRBD2 agrees at 7 bases. The V gene end was trimmed by 2 bases and the J gene end by 5 bases; junction bases not matched to a gene: 7. This CDR3 contains 14 residues. The V gene's germline CDR1 is GTSNPN and CDR2 SVGIG (reference sequence). The CDR3 nucleotides read TGTGCCTGGAGTTCCGCGGGAGCAGGAGATACGCAGTATTTT. This translates into CAWSSAGAGDTQYF.

V gene TRBV27 combines with J gene TRBJ2-7; possible D gene TRBD1, 5 bases. CDR1 MNHEY and CDR2 SMNVEV come from the germline V gene (reference sequence). The CDR3 has 13 amino acids. Trimming shortened V by 5 bases and J by 3 bases, and 11 bases separated the two germline ends. The CDR3 DNA reads as TGTGCCAGCAGTCCCCGACAGAACTACGAGCAGTACTTC. Its protein product is CASSPRQNYEQYF.

The chain joins TRBV11-2 to TRBJ2-7, with a tentative D call TRBD1 (5 bases). Trimming took 6 bases from V and 0 from J, leaving 15 bases between them. The length of the CDR3 is 15 residues. Germline loops: CDR1 SGHAT, CDR2 FQNNGV. The CDR3 sequence: CASSDTGITSYEQYF. The CDR3 DNA sequence: TGTGCCAGCAGTGATACAGGAATAACCTCCTACGAGCAGTACTTC.

This clone appeared a single time. The chain links TRBV25-1 to TRBJ2-2, with 9 bases lining up with TRBD1. V was clipped by 2 bases and J by 6 bases; unmatched bases: 4. The CDR3 loop spans 15 amino acids. Germline assignment: CDR1 MGHDK and CDR2 SYGVNS. The CDR3: CASSELQGAPGELFF. Written as DNA, the CDR3 is TGTGCCAGCAGTGAACTACAGGGGGCTCCCGGGGAGCTGTTTTTT.

CDR3 residues: CASSYPPGGEDNEQFF. The CDR3 nucleotides are TGTGCCAGCAGCTATCCCCCTGGCGGGGAGGACAATGAGCAGTTCTTC. The genes are TRBV13 and TRBJ2-1; the D gene is possibly TRBD2 (6 bases). V lost 4 bases and J 5 bases, leaving 18 bases between the germline ends. Per the germline V gene, CDR1 is PRHDT and CDR2 is FYEKMQ (reference sequence). This CDR3 contains 16 residues. Filled out from reference TRBV13 and TRBJ2-1, the complete variable domain reads AAGVIQSPRHLIKEKRETATLKCYPIPRHDTVYWYQQGPGQDPQFLISFYEKMQSDKGSIPDRFSAQQFSDYHSELNMSSLELGDSALYFCASSYPPGGEDNEQFFGPGTRLTVL.

The rearrangement uses TRBV4-3 and TRBJ2-7; 9 bases align to TRBD2. V lost 4 bases, J lost 3 bases, and 4 bases stayed unmatched. This CDR3 spans 14 amino acids. Germline V gene sequence: CDR1 LGHNA, CDR2 YSLEER. CDR3 residues: CASSRGTSYYEQYF. The CDR3 DNA sequence: TGCGCCAGCAGCCGAGGGACTAGCTACTACGAGCAGTACTTC.

The chain carries TRBV30 and TRBJ1-1, with a weak D call TRBD1 (6 bases). There are 13 residues in the CDR3. V gave up 0 bases and J gave up 8 bases, with 13 bases separating them. Germline CDR1 GTSNPN, CDR2 SVGIG (reference sequence). The DNA of the CDR3 is TGTGCCTGGAGTGTAGGGTGGGGGGCGGAAGCTTTCTTT. Translating gives CAWSVGWGAEAFF. Supplemented by reference TRBV30 and TRBJ1-1, the full variable domain reads SQTIHQWPATLVQPVGSPLSLECTVEGTSNPNLYWYRQAAGRGLQLLFYSVGIGQISSEVPQNLSASRPQDRQFILSSKKLLLSDSGFYLCAWSVGWGAEAFFGQGTRLTVV.

The V and J genes are TRBV25-1 and TRBJ1-4, with 9 bases fitting TRBD1. V shed 4 bases and J 12 bases; nucleotides not matched to a gene: 9. This CDR3 has 14 residues. Germline values: CDR1 MGHDK, CDR2 SYGVNS. The CDR3 region has the DNA TGTGCCAGCAGTGTGACAGGGGGGATCGAGGAACTGTTTTTT. Translated: CASSVTGGIEELFF.

This chain uses TRBV27 with TRBJ2-7; D possibly corresponds to TRBD2 (6 bases). CDR1 is MNHEY, CDR2 SMNVEV, per germline (reference sequence). Trimming cost V 5 bases and J 2 bases, with 19 bases left between them. The length of the CDR3 is 16 residues. The CDR3, as DNA: TGTGCCAGCAGTAGAATAAGGCGGGGAGGTGCCTACGAGCAGTACTTC. Amino acids: CASSRIRRGGAYEQYF.

Notes on this clone: The junction departs from the called germline gene at one end, perhaps through a read error. The chain has TRBV7-2 and TRBJ2-2, with a weak D call TRBD1 (5 bases). Germline V lookup: CDR1 SGHTA, CDR2 FQGNSA. This CDR3 has 15 residues. The CDR3 DNA sequence: TGTGCCAGAAGCTCCGCGGAAGGGGACACCGGGGAGCTGTTTTTT. This sequence encodes CARSSAEGDTGELFF.

The rearrangement uses TRBV29-1 and TRBJ1-2; 8 nucleotides agree with TRBD1. The V and J ends lost 4 bases and 3 bases, in that order; junction bases with no gene match: 10. Germline loops: CDR1 SQVTM, CDR2 ANQGSEA. This CDR3 is built from 15 residues. The CDR3 here is CSVVVRQGTDYGYTF. The CDR3 coding sequence is TGCAGCGTTGTAGTAAGACAGGGGACCGACTATGGCTACACCTTC.

Here the CDR3 DNA reads TGTGCCAGCAGCGCCGCTCAGGGGGTTAGCACTGAAGCTTTCTTT. Its protein is CASSAAQGVSTEAFF. The rearrangement joins TRBV9 to TRBJ1-1; 7 bases fit TRBD1. Germline CDR1 and CDR2: SGDLS and YYNGEE. V dropped 3 bases and J dropped 4; count of bases not matched to a gene: 9. The CDR3 runs 15 residues.

This clone was recorded only once. The J gene is TRBJ2-2, the V gene TRBV6-5, with a weak D call TRBD2 (5 bases). This CDR3 is built from 13 residues. V was pared by 8 bases and J by 6 bases, with 13 bases between. Per germline, CDR1 MNHEY and CDR2 SVGAGI. The CDR3 protein is CASQMGEAGELFF. The CDR3 region has the DNA TGTGCCAGCCAGATGGGAGAGGCCGGGGAGCTGTTTTTT.

The chain links TRBV5-4 to TRBJ2-5; a possible D gene is TRBD1 (6 bases). This CDR3 is 14 amino acids long. Germline V lookup: CDR1 SGHNT, CDR2 YYREEE (reference sequence). V lost 3 bases, J lost 2 bases, and 11 bases lay in between. The CDR3 DNA reads as TGTGCCAGCAGCTCGGACAGTCAGCAAGAGACCCAGTACTTC. It codes for CASSSDSQQETQYF.

This chain uses TRBV11-2 with TRBJ2-3, with 8 bases identical to TRBD2. From germline, CDR1 is SGHAT and CDR2 FQNNGV. With 0 bases clipped from V and 1 base from J, the junction kept 0 bases outside the gene matches. This CDR3 is 15 amino acids long. DNA of the CDR3: TGTGCCAGCAGCTTAGAGACTAGCGGCACAGATACGCAGTATTTT. Its translation: CASSLETSGTDTQYF.